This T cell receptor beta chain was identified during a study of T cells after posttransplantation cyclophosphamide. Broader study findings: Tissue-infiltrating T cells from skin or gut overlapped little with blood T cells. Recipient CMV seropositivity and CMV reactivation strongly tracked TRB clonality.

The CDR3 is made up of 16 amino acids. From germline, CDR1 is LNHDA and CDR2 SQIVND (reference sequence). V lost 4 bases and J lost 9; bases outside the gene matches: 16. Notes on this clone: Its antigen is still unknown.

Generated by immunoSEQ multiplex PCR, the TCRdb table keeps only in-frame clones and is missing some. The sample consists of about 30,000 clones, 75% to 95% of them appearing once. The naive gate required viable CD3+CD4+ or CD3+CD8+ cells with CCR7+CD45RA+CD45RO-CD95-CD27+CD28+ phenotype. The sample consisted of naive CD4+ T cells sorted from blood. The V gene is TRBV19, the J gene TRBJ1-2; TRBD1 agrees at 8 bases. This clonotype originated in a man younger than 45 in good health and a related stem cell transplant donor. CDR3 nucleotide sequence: TGTGCCAGTAGTAACCAAGGACAGGGTGATTATGGGCGCTACACCTTC. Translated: CASSNQGQGDYGRYTF.